This T cell receptor beta chain originates from a study of beta chain features in type 1 diabetes. On the study more broadly: All samples together contributed almost 110,000,000 sorted cells for examination.

Notes on the study in general: Naive, central memory and Treg TCRB repertoires seemed to resemble each other more closely in patients than they did in healthy donors. There was a moderate but significant shortening of TCRB CDR3s in all four CD4+ subsets of Type 1 diabetes patients.

Concerning this clone itself: Antigen specificity is unknown.

Germline trimming cut 10 bases from V and 2 bases from J; bases unmatched to any gene: 4. This CDR3 has 12 residues. CDR1 is PRHDT and CDR2 is FYEKMQ in the germline V gene (reference sequence). The whole isolated RNA underwent reverse transcription, so sequencing captured expressed TCRB transcripts. The average output of naive, central memory and regulatory T cell samples was about 3.3 million reads. This table comes from immunoSEQ multiplex PCR, and its TCRdb copy is limited to in-frame clones, with some not included. Of 600,000 to 700,000 clones detected, 9.5% to 15% appear once; the ten largest clones hold about 0.11%.

The sequenced sample was naive CD4+ T cells from blood. This rearrangement joins TRBV13 to TRBJ2-5, with TRBD2 identical over 7 bases. This TCR derives from a man aged 30-40 years with type 1 diabetes. DNA of the CDR3: TGTGCCACGGGGGGAGCTCAAGAGACCCAGTACTTC. It encodes CATGGAQETQYF.